This is a list of T cell receptor beta chains from one sample in a study of cytomegalovirus exposure and HLA in healthy donors. Using immunoSEQ multiplex PCR, the repertoire was profiled, and TCRdb retains in-frame clones only, with some absent. The specimen's table records about 120,000 clones. Sequenced sample: PBMCs. The receptors derive from a man aged 35-49 years in good health and CMV-seropositive. Both conserved end residues are part of each CDR3. A D gene is named only where the DNA matches it firmly.

j_call: TRBJ1-4
d_call: .
cdr3_length: 14
v_call: TRBV27
cdr3_nt: TGTGCCAGCAGTTTCGCCCGGGGCGGGGGAAAACTGTTTTTT
cdr3_aa: CASSFARGGGKLFF

j_call: TRBJ2-7
d_call: .
cdr3_length: 15
v_call: TRBV7-2
cdr3_nt: TGTGCCAGCAGCAGGGGGGGGACCTTATCCTACGAGCAGTACTTC
cdr3_aa: CASSRGGTLSYEQYF

j_call: TRBJ1-4
d_call: .
cdr3_length: 14
v_call: TRBV19
cdr3_nt: TGTGCCAGTAGTCACGACAGGCTAGGTGAAAAACTGTTTTTT
cdr3_aa: CASSHDRLGEKLFF

j_call: TRBJ1-2
d_call: TRBD1
cdr3_length: 14
v_call: TRBV6-6
cdr3_nt: TGTGCCAGCAGAGTCCAGGGGGCAGGGTATGGCTACACCTTC
cdr3_aa: CASRVQGAGYGYTF

j_call: TRBJ2-7
d_call: .
cdr3_length: 14
v_call: TRBV7-2
cdr3_nt: TGTGCCAGCAGCCGGGATCTCGGCCCCAACGAGCAGTACTTC
cdr3_aa: CASSRDLGPNEQYF

j_call: TRBJ1-4
d_call: .
cdr3_length: 16
v_call: TRBV27
cdr3_nt: TGTGCCAGCAGTTTATTTGCACAGACAATTAATGAAAAACTGTTTTTT
cdr3_aa: CASSLFAQTINEKLFF

j_call: TRBJ2-1
d_call: .
cdr3_length: 16
v_call: TRBV11-3
cdr3_nt: TGTGCCAGCAGCTTAAATAGCGGTGGCTCCTACAATGAGCAGTTCTTC
cdr3_aa: CASSLNSGGSYNEQFF

j_call: TRBJ1-3
d_call: TRBD1
cdr3_length: 15
v_call: TRBV6-1
cdr3_nt: TGTGCCAGCAGTGGTTGGGACAGGTCAAGAAACACCATATATTTT
cdr3_aa: CASSGWDRSRNTIYF

j_call: TRBJ2-7
d_call: TRBD1
cdr3_length: 13
v_call: TRBV18
cdr3_nt: TGTGCCAGCTCACCGGGACAGGGTGACGAGCAGTACTTC
cdr3_aa: CASSPGQGDEQYF

j_call: TRBJ1-4
d_call: TRBD1
cdr3_length: 14
v_call: TRBV28
cdr3_nt: TGTGCCAGCAGATCGGACAGGGAGTGGGAAAAACTGTTTTTT
cdr3_aa: CASRSDREWEKLFF

j_call: TRBJ2-1
d_call: TRBD2
cdr3_length: 14
v_call: TRBV6-5
cdr3_nt: TGTGCCAGCAGTTACTCTCCCCCTAGCGGGAGGCAGTTCTTC
cdr3_aa: CASSYSPPSGRQFF

j_call: TRBJ2-7
d_call: TRBD2
cdr3_length: 16
v_call: TRBV27
cdr3_nt: TGTGCCAGCAGTTTTGGAGTCGGACTAGCAATATACGAGCAGTACTTC
cdr3_aa: CASSFGVGLAIYEQYF

j_call: TRBJ2-3
d_call: .
cdr3_length: 15
v_call: TRBV28
cdr3_nt: TGTGCCAGCAGTTTGGAGCGGGCCGTCACAGATACGCAGTATTTT
cdr3_aa: CASSLERAVTDTQYF

j_call: TRBJ1-2
d_call: .
cdr3_length: 12
v_call: TRBV28
cdr3_nt: TGTGCCAGCAAGGGAGGGGTCTATGGCTACACCTTC
cdr3_aa: CASKGGVYGYTF

j_call: TRBJ2-7
d_call: TRBD2
cdr3_length: 16
v_call: TRBV7-9
cdr3_nt: TGTGCCAGCAGCTTACGGGAAAGCGGGAGGCCCTCCGAGCAGTACTTC
cdr3_aa: CASSLRESGRPSEQYF

j_call: TRBJ2-4
d_call: TRBD1
cdr3_length: 14
v_call: TRBV11-2
cdr3_nt: TGTGCCAGCAGCGCCGGGACAGGGGTCGACATTCAGTACTTC
cdr3_aa: CASSAGTGVDIQYF

j_call: TRBJ2-2
d_call: .
cdr3_length: 16
v_call: TRBV5-4
cdr3_nt: TGTGCCAGCAGCCGACTCACGACAGCGAACACCGGGGAGCTGTTTTTT
cdr3_aa: CASSRLTTANTGELFF

j_call: TRBJ1-3
d_call: .
cdr3_length: 15
v_call: TRBV18
cdr3_nt: TGTGCCAGCTCACCGACAAGAGTCTCTGGAAACACCATATATTTT
cdr3_aa: CASSPTRVSGNTIYF

j_call: TRBJ1-2
d_call: TRBD1
cdr3_length: 12
v_call: TRBV10-1
cdr3_nt: TGCGCCAGCGGACAGGGAAGTTATGGCTACACCTTC
cdr3_aa: CASGQGSYGYTF

j_call: TRBJ1-1
d_call: .
cdr3_length: 16
v_call: TRBV18
cdr3_nt: TGTGCCACAGCCCGCTTCGGGAGCTCAGAAAACACTGAAGCTTTCTTT
cdr3_aa: CATARFGSSENTEAFF

j_call: TRBJ2-7
d_call: .
cdr3_length: 14
v_call: TRBV4-3
cdr3_nt: TGCGCCAGCAGCCAAGATCTAAGTATCTACGAGCAGTACTTC
cdr3_aa: CASSQDLSIYEQYF

j_call: TRBJ2-7
d_call: .
cdr3_length: 11
v_call: TRBV20-1
cdr3_nt: TGCAGTGCTAGAGATCCGGGGGAGCAGTACTTC
cdr3_aa: CSARDPGEQYF

j_call: TRBJ2-3
d_call: TRBD2
cdr3_length: 14
v_call: TRBV11-2
cdr3_nt: TGTGCCAGCAGCCTAGCGGGAGGGCCGGATACGCAGTATTTT
cdr3_aa: CASSLAGGPDTQYF

j_call: TRBJ1-2
d_call: TRBD1
cdr3_length: 17
v_call: TRBV5-8
cdr3_nt: TGTGCCAGCAGCCCTACTACTCACAGGGGAGACGGCTATGGCTACACCTTC
cdr3_aa: CASSPTTHRGDGYGYTF

j_call: TRBJ1-1
d_call: .
cdr3_length: 11
v_call: TRBV28
cdr3_nt: TGTGCCACCTCAGGGAACACTGAAGCTTTCTTT
cdr3_aa: CATSGNTEAFF

j_call: TRBJ2-5
d_call: .
cdr3_length: 14
v_call: TRBV4-3
cdr3_nt: TGCGCCAGCAGCCAGATCCTAGGACAAGAGACCCAGTACTTC
cdr3_aa: CASSQILGQETQYF

j_call: TRBJ1-1
d_call: .
cdr3_length: 13
v_call: TRBV28
cdr3_nt: TGTGCCAGCAGGCCAGTATGGAACACTGAAGCTTTCTTT
cdr3_aa: CASRPVWNTEAFF

j_call: TRBJ2-2
d_call: .
cdr3_length: 14
v_call: TRBV27
cdr3_nt: TGTGCCAGCAGCCCCGGGTTAGGCACCGGGGAGCTGTTTTTT
cdr3_aa: CASSPGLGTGELFF

j_call: TRBJ1-5
d_call: .
cdr3_length: 14
v_call: TRBV19
cdr3_nt: TGTGCCAGTAGTATGGCCGGGGACAATCAGCCCCAGCATTTT
cdr3_aa: CASSMAGDNQPQHF

j_call: TRBJ1-2
d_call: .
cdr3_length: 15
v_call: TRBV7-8
cdr3_nt: TGTGCCAGCAGTCAAGACAGTGGGTTTAACTATGGCTACACCTTC
cdr3_aa: CASSQDSGFNYGYTF

j_call: TRBJ1-4
d_call: TRBD1
cdr3_length: 14
v_call: TRBV29-1
cdr3_nt: TGCAGCGTTGATGAAGGGACAGCTAATGAAAAACTGTTTTTT
cdr3_aa: CSVDEGTANEKLFF

j_call: TRBJ1-1
d_call: .
cdr3_length: 13
v_call: TRBV10-3
cdr3_nt: TGTGCCATCAGACCACAGGGGAACACTGAAGCTTTCTTT
cdr3_aa: CAIRPQGNTEAFF

j_call: TRBJ1-1
d_call: .
cdr3_length: 17
v_call: TRBV15
cdr3_nt: TGTGCCACCAGCAGTCCCCAGGGCGCTGAAGGGATAGCTGAAGCTTTCTTT
cdr3_aa: CATSSPQGAEGIAEAFF

j_call: TRBJ1-5
d_call: TRBD1
cdr3_length: 14
v_call: TRBV15
cdr3_nt: TGTGCCACCAGCAGTACGACAGGGGGCCAGCCCCAGCATTTT
cdr3_aa: CATSSTTGGQPQHF

j_call: TRBJ2-7
d_call: .
cdr3_length: 15
v_call: TRBV10-2
cdr3_nt: TGCGCCAGCAGTGATGGACAGCTATCTACCTACGAGCAGTACTTC
cdr3_aa: CASSDGQLSTYEQYF

j_call: TRBJ2-5
d_call: TRBD1
cdr3_length: 15
v_call: TRBV28
cdr3_nt: TGTGCCAGCAGTCTCACAGGGGGCGCTTTCGAGACCCAGTACTTC
cdr3_aa: CASSLTGGAFETQYF

j_call: TRBJ1-4
d_call: TRBD1
cdr3_length: 14
v_call: TRBV5-1
cdr3_nt: TGCGCCAGCAGCATGGGGACAGGGGGTGAAAAACTGTTTTTT
cdr3_aa: CASSMGTGGEKLFF

j_call: TRBJ2-1
d_call: TRBD1
cdr3_length: 13
v_call: TRBV6-1
cdr3_nt: TGTGCCAGCGAAAAGGGGGCTGTAAATGAGCAGTTCTTC
cdr3_aa: CASEKGAVNEQFF

j_call: TRBJ2-5
d_call: TRBD2
cdr3_length: 17
v_call: TRBV7-3
cdr3_nt: TGTGCTACCCACCAACAGGGGACTAGCGGGAAATGGGAGACCCAGTACTTC
cdr3_aa: CATHQQGTSGKWETQYF

j_call: TRBJ2-7
d_call: .
cdr3_length: 14
v_call: TRBV5-4
cdr3_nt: TGTGCCAGCAGCTTGAGAGGGCAGTCGGACGAGCAGTACTTC
cdr3_aa: CASSLRGQSDEQYF

j_call: TRBJ1-2
d_call: TRBD1
cdr3_length: 12
v_call: TRBV7-9
cdr3_nt: TGTGCCAGCAGCAAGGGGACAGGAGGCTACACCTTC
cdr3_aa: CASSKGTGGYTF

j_call: TRBJ2-2
d_call: .
cdr3_length: 17
v_call: TRBV6-1
cdr3_nt: TGTGCCAGCAGTGTCCGGGGACTGCTATCGAACACCGGGGAGCTGTTTTTT
cdr3_aa: CASSVRGLLSNTGELFF

j_call: TRBJ2-2
d_call: TRBD2
cdr3_length: 16
v_call: TRBV6-6
cdr3_nt: TGTGCCAGCAGTTACTCGAGGGCTAGCGGTGGCGGGGAGCTGTTTTTT
cdr3_aa: CASSYSRASGGGELFF

j_call: TRBJ2-1
d_call: .
cdr3_length: 13
v_call: TRBV30
cdr3_nt: TGTGCCTGGAGTGTACCGGGGTACAATGAGCAGTTCTTC
cdr3_aa: CAWSVPGYNEQFF

j_call: TRBJ2-6
d_call: .
cdr3_length: 17
v_call: TRBV5-1
cdr3_nt: TGCGCCAGCAGCCGGGGACAAACTATCTCTGGGGCCAACGTCCTGACTTTC
cdr3_aa: CASSRGQTISGANVLTF

j_call: TRBJ2-1
d_call: TRBD2
cdr3_length: 15
v_call: TRBV27
cdr3_nt: TGTGCCAGCACCGGCGGGACTAGCGGGAACAATGAGCAGTTCTTC
cdr3_aa: CASTGGTSGNNEQFF

j_call: TRBJ2-4
d_call: .
cdr3_length: 13
v_call: TRBV30
cdr3_nt: TGTGCCTGGAGTACCTCCTCAAGCGTAATCCAGTACTTC
cdr3_aa: CAWSTSSSVIQYF

j_call: TRBJ2-3
d_call: .
cdr3_length: 14
v_call: TRBV10-1
cdr3_nt: TGCGCCAGCAGTGCCGCGGGAACTCCAGATACGCAGTATTTT
cdr3_aa: CASSAAGTPDTQYF

j_call: TRBJ2-7
d_call: TRBD2
cdr3_length: 15
v_call: TRBV28
cdr3_nt: TGTGCCAGCAGCACCCAAGCGGGAGTTGGGTACGAGCAGTACTTC
cdr3_aa: CASSTQAGVGYEQYF

j_call: TRBJ1-2
d_call: .
cdr3_length: 14
v_call: TRBV6-5
cdr3_nt: TGTGCCAGCAGCTCGGGACTGCTCTATGATGGCTACACCTTC
cdr3_aa: CASSSGLLYDGYTF

j_call: TRBJ2-7
d_call: TRBD1
cdr3_length: 15
v_call: TRBV18
cdr3_nt: TGTGCCAGCTCACCCAGGACAGGAGTTGCCTACGAGCAGTACTTC
cdr3_aa: CASSPRTGVAYEQYF

j_call: TRBJ2-1
d_call: .
cdr3_length: 18
v_call: TRBV7-6
cdr3_nt: TGTGCCAGCAGCTTAGAGGCTAGCTACGAATTGGGGTGGGATGAGCAGTTCTTC
cdr3_aa: CASSLEASYELGWDEQFF

j_call: TRBJ1-1
d_call: TRBD1
cdr3_length: 15
v_call: TRBV9
cdr3_nt: TGTGCCAGCAGCCCCCCAACAGGGGGAAACACTGAAGCTTTCTTT
cdr3_aa: CASSPPTGGNTEAFF

j_call: TRBJ2-1
d_call: .
cdr3_length: 16
v_call: TRBV19
cdr3_nt: TGTGCCAGTACCCCGAGAGGGCCGAGCTCCTACAATGAGCAGTTCTTC
cdr3_aa: CASTPRGPSSYNEQFF

j_call: TRBJ2-3
d_call: .
cdr3_length: 13
v_call: TRBV6-4
cdr3_nt: TGTGCCAGCAGCCCAACATCAGGAGATACGCAGTATTTT
cdr3_aa: CASSPTSGDTQYF

j_call: TRBJ2-1
d_call: TRBD2
cdr3_length: 14
v_call: TRBV5-1
cdr3_nt: TGCGCCAGCAGCTTTACAGCTAGCGGGGGTGAGCAGTTCTTC
cdr3_aa: CASSFTASGGEQFF

j_call: TRBJ2-3
d_call: .
cdr3_length: 14
v_call: TRBV11-3
cdr3_nt: TGTGCCAGCAGCGCCCGATCGGGGGTGGATACGCAGTATTTT
cdr3_aa: CASSARSGVDTQYF

j_call: TRBJ1-5
d_call: .
cdr3_length: 14
v_call: TRBV28
cdr3_nt: TGTGCCAGCAGCCCTGGGAGAAGCAATCAGCCCCAGCATTTT
cdr3_aa: CASSPGRSNQPQHF

j_call: TRBJ1-2
d_call: .
cdr3_length: 11
v_call: TRBV7-8
cdr3_nt: TGTGCCAGCAGTTCTAGAGATGGCTACACCTTC
cdr3_aa: CASSSRDGYTF

j_call: TRBJ2-1
d_call: TRBD2
cdr3_length: 17
v_call: TRBV9
cdr3_nt: TGTGCCAGCAGCTCTCAACATCTAGCGGGAGGGGACAATGAGCAGTTCTTC
cdr3_aa: CASSSQHLAGGDNEQFF